The rows below give T cell receptor beta chains drawn from one sample of a study of CD4 T cells in relation to SARS-CoV-2 and coronaviruses. The data were produced by immunoSEQ multiplex PCR, yet TCRdb's version contains in-frame clones alone and is incomplete. The sample includes some 30,000 clones, over 60% of them seen just once. These receptors are not linked to any known antigen. Material: CD4+ T cells from PBMCs, cultured in vitro. The receptors here all came from a human donor in good health. CDR3s include the opening cysteine and the closing phenylalanine or tryptophan. D genes are given only for firm matches. Clone size appears in some rows only: once, few, many, or a class for an expanded clone.

J: TRBJ2-7
D: NA
V: TRBV3-1/TRBV3-2
size: NA
DNA: TGTGCCAGCAGCGAAGCTCGGGGCAGGGGAACCTACGAGCAGTACTTC
CDR3: CASSEARGRGTYEQYF

J: TRBJ2-3
D: NA
V: TRBV13
size: NA
DNA: TGTGCCAGCAGCTTAGAGAGGCATACGCAGTATTTT
CDR3: CASSLERHTQYF

J: TRBJ1-2
D: NA
V: TRBV18
size: NA
DNA: TGTGCCAGCTCACCCCCCGGCAGCACCTCTAACTATGGCTACACCTTC
CDR3: CASSPPGSTSNYGYTF

J: TRBJ2-5
D: NA
V: TRBV27
size: NA
DNA: TGTGCCAGCAGCCTCTCATGGGCCCTGTACCAAGAGACCCAGTACTTC
CDR3: CASSLSWALYQETQYF

J: TRBJ1-4
D: TRBD1
V: TRBV25-1
size: once
DNA: TGTGCCAGCACCCCAACAGGGGGGACAAATGAAAAACTGTTTTTT
CDR3: CASTPTGGTNEKLFF

J: TRBJ2-3
D: NA
V: TRBV7-2
size: NA
DNA: TGTGCCAGCAGCTTAGCCGGGGGTTTCACCCCAGATACGCAGTATTTT
CDR3: CASSLAGGFTPDTQYF

J: TRBJ1-5
D: TRBD1
V: TRBV12-5
size: NA
DNA: TGTGCTAGTGGTCCTATGACAGGGGGAGAAAATCAGCCCCAGCATTTT
CDR3: CASGPMTGGENQPQHF

J: TRBJ1-2
D: NA
V: TRBV7-8
size: NA
DNA: TGTGCCAGCAGCCTGAAAGGGGGTGAGGGCTACACCTTC
CDR3: CASSLKGGEGYTF

J: TRBJ1-2
D: NA
V: TRBV3-1/TRBV3-2
size: NA
DNA: TGTGCCAGCAGCATTCAGGGAGATGGCTACACCTTC
CDR3: CASSIQGDGYTF

J: TRBJ1-1
D: NA
V: TRBV5-1
size: NA
DNA: TGCGCCAGCAGCTTGGGACCGACGGAGAACACTGAAGCTTTCTTT
CDR3: CASSLGPTENTEAFF

J: TRBJ2-5
D: NA
V: TRBV28
size: NA
DNA: TGTGCCAGCACTTCGAGTCTAAGACAGACCCAGTACTTC
CDR3: CASTSSLRQTQYF

J: TRBJ1-3
D: NA
V: TRBV9
size: NA
DNA: TGTGCCAGCAGCGCTTCAGGTATCTCTGGAAACACCATATATTTT
CDR3: CASSASGISGNTIYF

J: TRBJ2-7
D: NA
V: TRBV11-2
size: NA
DNA: TGTGCCAGCAGCTGGAAGGACGGCTCCTACGAGCAGTACTTC
CDR3: CASSWKDGSYEQYF

J: TRBJ1-5
D: NA
V: TRBV7-8
size: NA
DNA: TGTGCCAGCAGCTCTGGACTGATTAGCAATCAGCCCCAGCATTTT
CDR3: CASSSGLISNQPQHF

J: TRBJ2-3
D: NA
V: TRBV12-3/TRBV12-4
size: NA
DNA: TGTGCCAGCAGTTTTTGGGGCACAGATACGCAGTATTTT
CDR3: CASSFWGTDTQYF

J: TRBJ1-2
D: NA
V: TRBV6-6
size: NA
DNA: TGTGCCAGCAGTTACCCCGGGGACTATGGCTACACCTTC
CDR3: CASSYPGDYGYTF

J: TRBJ1-5
D: NA
V: TRBV10-1
size: NA
DNA: TGCGCCAGCAGTGCGGGGGGCGACGGGCAGCCCCAGCATTTT
CDR3: CASSAGGDGQPQHF

J: TRBJ2-7
D: NA
V: TRBV2
size: few
DNA: TGTGCCAGCAGCGTTGTGACCTCCTACGAGCAGTACTTC
CDR3: CASSVVTSYEQYF

J: TRBJ1-2
D: TRBD1
V: TRBV25-1
size: NA
DNA: TGTGCCAGCAGTGAAGCGGACAGGGGTTTCGGCTACACCTTC
CDR3: CASSEADRGFGYTF

J: TRBJ1-1
D: NA
V: TRBV19
size: NA
DNA: TGTGCCAGTAGTCCCTACCAGCTGAACACTGAAGCTTTCTTT
CDR3: CASSPYQLNTEAFF

J: TRBJ2-1
D: TRBD1
V: TRBV18
size: NA
DNA: TGTGCCAGCTCACCACTCGCACCGGGACAGGGGGCGAACAATGAGCAGTTCTTC
CDR3: CASSPLAPGQGANNEQFF

J: TRBJ1-5
D: NA
V: TRBV5-8
size: NA
DNA: TGTGCCAGCAGCTTGGGGCCCGAGCGGTGGGGCAAGCCCCAGCATTTT
CDR3: CASSLGPERWGKPQHF

J: TRBJ1-1
D: NA
V: TRBV6-6
size: once
DNA: TGTGCCAGCAGTTTACGATACAGGGATGGTGAAGCTTTCTTT
CDR3: CASSLRYRDGEAFF

J: TRBJ2-6
D: NA
V: TRBV29-1
size: NA
DNA: TGCAGCGTTGACACGGGGTCAGGACATAGCGTCCTGACTTTC
CDR3: CSVDTGSGHSVLTF

J: TRBJ2-7
D: TRBD1
V: TRBV19
size: NA
DNA: TGTGCCAGTAGTATTGGACAGGGGTCCTACGAGCAGTACTTC
CDR3: CASSIGQGSYEQYF

J: TRBJ2-6
D: NA
V: TRBV27
size: NA
DNA: TGTGCCAGCAGTGCCCGGGTCTCTGGGGCCAACGTCCTGACTTTC
CDR3: CASSARVSGANVLTF

J: TRBJ2-5
D: TRBD2
V: TRBV6-5
size: NA
DNA: TGTGCCAGCAGGCCTGGACTAGCGGGACTAGAGACCCAGTACTTC
CDR3: CASRPGLAGLETQYF

J: TRBJ1-2
D: NA
V: TRBV5-1
size: NA
DNA: TGCGCCAGCATGGCGACGGGGGGCGGCTATGGCTACACCTTC
CDR3: CASMATGGGYGYTF

J: TRBJ2-2
D: TRBD2
V: TRBV5-1
size: NA
DNA: TGCGCCAGCAGCTTGAATGGCGGGAGGGAAACCGGGGAGCTGTTTTTT
CDR3: CASSLNGGRETGELFF

J: TRBJ2-1
D: NA
V: TRBV28
size: NA
DNA: TGTGCCAGCAGTCCCCCACAGGGAGTCAACCCCTACAATGAGCAGTTCTTC
CDR3: CASSPPQGVNPYNEQFF

J: TRBJ2-1
D: NA
V: TRBV5-1
size: NA
DNA: TGCGCCAGCAGCTTGGGTCAAAATTACAATGAGCAGTTCTTC
CDR3: CASSLGQNYNEQFF

J: TRBJ2-7
D: TRBD2
V: TRBV28
size: NA
DNA: TGTGCCAGCAGTTTATCGAGGTGGGAGACTAGCGGGAGCTACGAGCAGTACTTC
CDR3: CASSLSRWETSGSYEQYF

J: TRBJ2-1
D: NA
V: TRBV12-3/TRBV12-4
size: once
DNA: TGTGCCAGCAGTTTATTGGCTGGTGAGCAGTTCTTC
CDR3: CASSLLAGEQFF

J: TRBJ2-2
D: NA
V: TRBV4-3
size: NA
DNA: TGCGCCAGCAGCCAAGGAGGAGCAGGAAACACCGGGGAGCTGTTTTTT
CDR3: CASSQGGAGNTGELFF

J: TRBJ2-3
D: TRBD2
V: TRBV3-1/TRBV3-2
size: NA
DNA: TGTGCCAGCAGCCAAGTTACTAGCGGGGGTCCCGGGCAGTATTTT
CDR3: CASSQVTSGGPGQYF

J: TRBJ2-1
D: TRBD2
V: TRBV11-2
size: once
DNA: TGTGCCAGCAGCCCGCGGACTAGCGTCAATGAGCAGTTCTTC
CDR3: CASSPRTSVNEQFF

J: TRBJ1-2
D: NA
V: TRBV6-2/TRBV6-3
size: NA
DNA: TGTGCCAGCAGTTACGATGGGACACTTTCAATCGGCTACACCTTC
CDR3: CASSYDGTLSIGYTF

J: TRBJ2-1
D: TRBD2
V: TRBV15
size: NA
DNA: TGTGCCACCAGCAGAGGTTATAGCGGGCGATACAATGAGCAGTTCTTC
CDR3: CATSRGYSGRYNEQFF

J: TRBJ2-1
D: TRBD1
V: TRBV2
size: once
DNA: TGTGCCAGCCATCGGGACAGTTCTTTGAATGAGCAGTTCTTC
CDR3: CASHRDSSLNEQFF

J: TRBJ1-5
D: NA
V: TRBV7-6
size: NA
DNA: TGTGCCAGCAGCTCGATCCCGTCAGGGACACCCCAGCATTTT
CDR3: CASSSIPSGTPQHF

J: TRBJ1-6
D: NA
V: TRBV5-1
size: NA
DNA: TGCGCCAGCAGCTCCGGGCCCCCCGAGACCCTCCACTTT
CDR3: CASSSGPPETLHF

J: TRBJ2-7
D: TRBD2
V: TRBV19
size: once
DNA: TGTGCCAGTAGTAATACGCGACTAGCGGGGGCCTACGAGCAGTACTTC
CDR3: CASSNTRLAGAYEQYF

J: TRBJ2-1
D: NA
V: TRBV7-9
size: NA
DNA: TGTGCCAGCAGCTTTGATACCGGACCCTACAATGAGCAGTTCTTC
CDR3: CASSFDTGPYNEQFF

J: TRBJ2-2
D: NA
V: TRBV19
size: NA
DNA: TGTGCCAGTAGTCGCGGCTGGGGGCAAACCGGGGAGCTGTTTTTT
CDR3: CASSRGWGQTGELFF

J: TRBJ2-5
D: TRBD1
V: TRBV7-9
size: NA
DNA: TGTGCCAGCAGCTTAGAGGGGACAGACCTAGGTGAGACCCAGTACTTC
CDR3: CASSLEGTDLGETQYF

J: TRBJ2-1
D: TRBD2
V: TRBV29-1
size: NA
DNA: TGCAGCGCCTTCCGGGGGGGCTCGCAGTTCTTC
CDR3: CSAFRGGSQFF